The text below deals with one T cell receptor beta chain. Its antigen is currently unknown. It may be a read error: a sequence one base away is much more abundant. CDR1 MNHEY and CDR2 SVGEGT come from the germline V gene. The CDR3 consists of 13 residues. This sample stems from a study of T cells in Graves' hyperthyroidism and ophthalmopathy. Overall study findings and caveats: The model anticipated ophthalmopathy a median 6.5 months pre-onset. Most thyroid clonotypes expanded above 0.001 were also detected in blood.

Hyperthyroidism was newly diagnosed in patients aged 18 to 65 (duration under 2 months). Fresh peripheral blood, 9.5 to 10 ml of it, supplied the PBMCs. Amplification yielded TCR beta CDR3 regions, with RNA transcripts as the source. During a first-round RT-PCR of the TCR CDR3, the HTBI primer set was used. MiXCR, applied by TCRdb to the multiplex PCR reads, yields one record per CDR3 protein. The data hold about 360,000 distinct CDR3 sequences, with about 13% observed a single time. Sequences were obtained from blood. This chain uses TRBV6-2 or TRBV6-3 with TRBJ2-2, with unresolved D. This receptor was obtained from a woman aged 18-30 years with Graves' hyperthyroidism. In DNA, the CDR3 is TGTGCCAGCAGTGTACCGAACGCCGGGGAGCTGTTTTTT. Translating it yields CASSVPNAGELFF.